These 4 T cell receptor beta chains came from one sample sequenced in a study of cytomegalovirus exposure and HLA in healthy donors. The PCR used 60 Vbeta and 13 Jbeta primers. Only in-frame clones appear in the TCRdb table, and some are missing; sequencing was by immunoSEQ multiplex PCR. The table has tens of thousands of clones, approximately 76% seen once; the top ten hold around 9.1%. The sequenced sample was PBMCs. The receptors were gathered from a man aged 25 to 40 in good health and CMV-seropositive.

Comment on this clone: Other DNA sequences of this sample code for an identical CDR3. The V call is TRBV5-6, the J call TRBJ1-1; D may be TRBD1 (6 bases). V was trimmed by 2 bases and J by 5 bases, leaving 10 bases between them. The CDR3 covers 13 residues. In germline, CDR1 is SGHDT, CDR2 YYEEEE. CDR3 bases: TGTGCCAGCAGCTTAGGGGGGGTAACTGAAGCTTTCTTT. Translated, it gives CASSLGGVTEAFF.

The chain has TRBV11-2 and TRBJ2-2, with D hard to call. Germline V lookup: CDR1 SGHAT, CDR2 FQNNGV. V lost 5 bases and J 0 bases, leaving 10 bases between the germline ends. The CDR3 spans 15 residues. CDR3: CASSITAPNTGELFF. The CDR3 DNA is TGTGCCAGCAGCATAACAGCACCGAACACCGGGGAGCTGTTTTTT.

J is TRBJ2-3 and V is TRBV19, with 9 bases aligning to TRBD2. CDR1 is LNHDA and CDR2 is SQIVND in the germline V gene (reference sequence). This CDR3 region has 18 residues. V shed 3 bases and J 8 bases; nucleotides not matched to a gene: 18. The CDR3 is CASSISIGLAGGPGTQYF. The CDR3 DNA sequence: TGTGCCAGTAGTATTTCTATCGGTCTTGCGGGGGGGCCGGGTACGCAGTATTTT.

This clone was seen a handful of times. V usage is TRBV7-6 and J usage is TRBJ2-1; 10 positions match TRBD1. V lost 5 bases and J lost 8; bases outside the gene matches: 9. Germline CDR1 is SGHVS and CDR2 is FNYEAQ. The CDR3 length is 15 residues. In DNA form, the CDR3 reads TGTGCCAGCAGCCTGATTCGGGACAGGGGCCATGAGCAGTTCTTC. Translated, it gives CASSLIRDRGHEQFF.